This TCR beta chain was captured by sequencing in a study of regulatory T cells in long-lasting Graves disease. The V gene end was trimmed by 1 base and the J gene end by 0 bases; junction bases not matched to a gene: 9. Germline CDR1 is DFQATT and CDR2 is SNEGSKA (reference sequence). The CDR3 length is 17 residues. To make TCR beta libraries, researchers used iRepertoire HTBI primers and Arm-PCR of CDR3 regions. TCRdb re-derived calls from the multiplex PCR reads in MiXCR, one entry per CDR3 protein. The table has approximately 470,000 distinct CDR3 sequences, about 16% seen once. As for time point: newly diagnosed GD, antithyroid drugs for less than 3 months. PBMC-derived RNA was used for the TCR library. These data were also reused for a study on T cells in Graves' hyperthyroidism and ophthalmopathy.

The J gene is TRBJ2-1, the V gene TRBV20-1; 7 positions match TRBD2. This clonotype was obtained from a man between 40 and 49 years old with Graves disease. The sequenced sample was peripheral blood mononuclear cells (PBMCs), obtained at new diagnosis, from a patient treated with antithyroid drugs. The CDR3 here is CSARGGGEGSSYNEQFF. The CDR3 coding sequence is TGCAGTGCTAGAGGGGGGGGTGAAGGTAGCTCCTACAATGAGCAGTTCTTC.